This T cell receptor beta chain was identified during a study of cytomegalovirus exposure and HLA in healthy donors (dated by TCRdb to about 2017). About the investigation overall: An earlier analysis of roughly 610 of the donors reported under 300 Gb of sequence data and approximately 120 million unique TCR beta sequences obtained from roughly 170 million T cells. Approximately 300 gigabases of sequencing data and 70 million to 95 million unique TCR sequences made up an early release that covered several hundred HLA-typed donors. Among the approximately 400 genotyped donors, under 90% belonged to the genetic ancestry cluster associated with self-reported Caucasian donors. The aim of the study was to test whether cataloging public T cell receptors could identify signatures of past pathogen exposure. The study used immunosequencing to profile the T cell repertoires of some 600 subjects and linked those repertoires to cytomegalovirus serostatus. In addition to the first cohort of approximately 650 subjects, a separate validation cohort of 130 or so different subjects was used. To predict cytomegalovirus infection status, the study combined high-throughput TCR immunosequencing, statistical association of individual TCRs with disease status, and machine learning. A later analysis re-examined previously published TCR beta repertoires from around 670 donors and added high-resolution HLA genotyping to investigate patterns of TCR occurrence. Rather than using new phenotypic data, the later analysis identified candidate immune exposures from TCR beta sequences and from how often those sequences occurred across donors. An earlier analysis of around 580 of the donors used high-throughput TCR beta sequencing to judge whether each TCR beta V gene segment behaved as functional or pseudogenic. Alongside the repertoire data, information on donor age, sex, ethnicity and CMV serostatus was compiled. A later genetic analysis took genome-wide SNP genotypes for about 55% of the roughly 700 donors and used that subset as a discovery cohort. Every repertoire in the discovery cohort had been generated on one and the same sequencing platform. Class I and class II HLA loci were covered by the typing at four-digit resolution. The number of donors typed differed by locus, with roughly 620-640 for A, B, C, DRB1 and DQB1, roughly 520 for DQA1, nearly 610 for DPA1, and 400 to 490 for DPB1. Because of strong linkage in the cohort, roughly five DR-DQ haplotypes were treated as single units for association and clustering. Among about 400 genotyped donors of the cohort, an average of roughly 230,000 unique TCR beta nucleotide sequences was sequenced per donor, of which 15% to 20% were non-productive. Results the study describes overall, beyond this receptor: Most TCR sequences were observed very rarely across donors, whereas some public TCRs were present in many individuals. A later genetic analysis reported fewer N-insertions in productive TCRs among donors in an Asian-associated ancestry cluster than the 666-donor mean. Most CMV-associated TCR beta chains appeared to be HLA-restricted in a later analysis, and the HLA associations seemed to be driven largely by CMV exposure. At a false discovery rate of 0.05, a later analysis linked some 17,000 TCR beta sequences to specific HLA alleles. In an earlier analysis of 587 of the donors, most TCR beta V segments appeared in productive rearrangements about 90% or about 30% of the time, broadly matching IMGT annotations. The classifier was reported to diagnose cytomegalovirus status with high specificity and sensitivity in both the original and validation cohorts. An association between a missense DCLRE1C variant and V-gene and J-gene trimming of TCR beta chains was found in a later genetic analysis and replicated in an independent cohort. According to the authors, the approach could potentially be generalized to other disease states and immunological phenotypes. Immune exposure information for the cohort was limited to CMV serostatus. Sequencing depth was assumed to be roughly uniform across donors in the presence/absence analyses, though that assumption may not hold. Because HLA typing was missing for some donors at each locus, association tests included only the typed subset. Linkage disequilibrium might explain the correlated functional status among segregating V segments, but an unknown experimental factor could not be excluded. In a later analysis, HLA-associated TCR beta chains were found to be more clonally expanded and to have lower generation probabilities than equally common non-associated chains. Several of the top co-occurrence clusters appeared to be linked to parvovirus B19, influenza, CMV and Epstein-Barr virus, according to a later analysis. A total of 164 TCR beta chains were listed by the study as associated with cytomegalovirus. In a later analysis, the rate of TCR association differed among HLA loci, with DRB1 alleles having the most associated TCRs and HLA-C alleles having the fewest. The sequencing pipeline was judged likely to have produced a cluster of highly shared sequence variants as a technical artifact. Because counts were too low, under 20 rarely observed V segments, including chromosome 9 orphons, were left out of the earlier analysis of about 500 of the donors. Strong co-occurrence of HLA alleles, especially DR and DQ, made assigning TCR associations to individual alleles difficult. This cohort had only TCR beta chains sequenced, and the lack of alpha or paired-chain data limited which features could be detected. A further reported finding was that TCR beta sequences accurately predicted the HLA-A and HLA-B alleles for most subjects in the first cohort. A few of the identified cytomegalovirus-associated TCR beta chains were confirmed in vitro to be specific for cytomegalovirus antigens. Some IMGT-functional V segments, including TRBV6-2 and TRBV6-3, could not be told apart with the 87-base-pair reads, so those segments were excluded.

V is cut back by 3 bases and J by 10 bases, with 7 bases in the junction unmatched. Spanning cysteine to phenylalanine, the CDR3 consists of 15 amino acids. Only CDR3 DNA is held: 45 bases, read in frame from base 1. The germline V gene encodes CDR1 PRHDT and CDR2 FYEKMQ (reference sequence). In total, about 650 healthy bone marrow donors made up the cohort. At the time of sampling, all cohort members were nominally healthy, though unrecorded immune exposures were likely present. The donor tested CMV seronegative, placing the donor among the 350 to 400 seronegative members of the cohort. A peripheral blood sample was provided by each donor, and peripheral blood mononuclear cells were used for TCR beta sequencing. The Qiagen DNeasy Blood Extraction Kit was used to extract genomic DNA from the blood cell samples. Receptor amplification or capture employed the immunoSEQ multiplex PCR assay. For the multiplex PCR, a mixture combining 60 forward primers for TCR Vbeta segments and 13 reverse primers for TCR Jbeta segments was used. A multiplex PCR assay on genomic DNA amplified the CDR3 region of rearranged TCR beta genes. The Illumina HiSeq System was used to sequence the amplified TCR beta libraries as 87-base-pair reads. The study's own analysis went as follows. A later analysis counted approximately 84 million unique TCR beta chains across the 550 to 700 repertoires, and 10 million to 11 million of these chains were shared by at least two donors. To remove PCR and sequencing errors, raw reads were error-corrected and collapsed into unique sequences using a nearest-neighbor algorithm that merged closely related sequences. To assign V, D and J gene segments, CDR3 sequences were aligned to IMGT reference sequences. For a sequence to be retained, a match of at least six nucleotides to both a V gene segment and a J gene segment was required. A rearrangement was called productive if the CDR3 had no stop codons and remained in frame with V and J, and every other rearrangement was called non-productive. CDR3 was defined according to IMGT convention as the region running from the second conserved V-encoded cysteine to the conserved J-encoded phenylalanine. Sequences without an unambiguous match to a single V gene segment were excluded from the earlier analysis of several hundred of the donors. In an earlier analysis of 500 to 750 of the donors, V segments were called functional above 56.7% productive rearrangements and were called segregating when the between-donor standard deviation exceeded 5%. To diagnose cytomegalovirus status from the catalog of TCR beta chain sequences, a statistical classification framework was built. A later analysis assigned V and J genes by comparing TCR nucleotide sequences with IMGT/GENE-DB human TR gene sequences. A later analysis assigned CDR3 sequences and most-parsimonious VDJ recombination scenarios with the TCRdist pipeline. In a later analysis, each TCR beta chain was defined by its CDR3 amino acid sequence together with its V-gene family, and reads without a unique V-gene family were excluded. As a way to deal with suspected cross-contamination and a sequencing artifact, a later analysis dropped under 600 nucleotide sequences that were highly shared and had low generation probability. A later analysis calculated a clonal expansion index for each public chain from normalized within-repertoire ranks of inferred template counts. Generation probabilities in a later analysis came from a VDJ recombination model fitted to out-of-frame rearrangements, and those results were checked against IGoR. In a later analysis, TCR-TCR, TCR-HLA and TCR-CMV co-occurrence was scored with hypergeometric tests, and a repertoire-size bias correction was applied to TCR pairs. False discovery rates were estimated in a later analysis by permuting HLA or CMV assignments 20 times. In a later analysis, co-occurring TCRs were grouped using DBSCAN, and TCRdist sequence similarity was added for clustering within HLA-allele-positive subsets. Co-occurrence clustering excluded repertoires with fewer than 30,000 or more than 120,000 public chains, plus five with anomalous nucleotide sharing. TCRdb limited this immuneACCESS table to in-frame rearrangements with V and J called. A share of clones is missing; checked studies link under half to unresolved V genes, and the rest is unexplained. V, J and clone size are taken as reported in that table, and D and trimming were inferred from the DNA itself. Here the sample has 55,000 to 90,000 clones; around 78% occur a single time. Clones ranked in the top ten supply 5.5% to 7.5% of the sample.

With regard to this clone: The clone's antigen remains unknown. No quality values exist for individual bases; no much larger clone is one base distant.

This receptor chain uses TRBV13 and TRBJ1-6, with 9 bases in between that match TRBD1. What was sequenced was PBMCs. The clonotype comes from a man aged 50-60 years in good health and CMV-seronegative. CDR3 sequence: CASSFRDRERSPLHF. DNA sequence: TGTGCCAGCAGCTTCCGGGACAGGGAAAGATCACCCCTCCACTTT.